Below, 12 T cell receptor beta chains from the same sample are listed, as sequenced in a study of blood T cell repertoires in COVID-19. The method was immunoSEQ multiplex PCR; TCRdb's version includes in-frame clones alone and lacks a portion of them. Among hundreds of thousands of clones listed, 80% to 90% were seen once. What was sequenced was peripheral blood. These receptors all come from a woman in her fifties or sixties who had recovered from COVID-19.

The chain has TRBV7-9 and TRBJ1-1, with D unclear. The CDR3 has 15 amino acids. The V gene lost 7 bases and the J gene lost 4 bases, with 19 bases spanning the gap. Germline loops: CDR1 SEHNR, CDR2 FQNEAQ (reference sequence). CDR3 in DNA: TGTGCCAGCACCCTAAATGTGGTCCCGGGCACTGAAGCTTTCTTT. Translating it yields CASTLNVVPGTEAFF.

V usage is TRBV9 and J usage is TRBJ2-7; 9 positions agree with TRBD1. Germline trimming cut 2 bases from V and 0 bases from J; bases unmatched to any gene: 0. The length of the CDR3 is 14 residues. Germline-derived CDR1 and CDR2 are SGDLS and YYNGEE. CDR3 region: CASSVDRGSYEQYF. Written as DNA, the CDR3 is TGTGCCAGCAGCGTGGACAGGGGCTCCTACGAGCAGTACTTC. Based on the CDR3 plus reference TRBV9 and TRBJ2-7, the full variable domain is DSGVTQTPKHLITATGQRVTLRCSPRSGDLSVYWYQQSLDQGLQFLIQYYNGEERAKGNILERFSAQQFPDLHSELNLSSLELGDSALYFCASSVDRGSYEQYFGPGTRLTVT.

The V call is TRBV11-2, the J call TRBJ1-2, with D uncertain. CDR1 and CDR2 (germline): SGHAT, FQNNGV. CDR3 length: 12 amino acids. V gave up 6 bases and J gave up 1 base, with 6 bases separating them. The CDR3 sequence is CASSQYNYGYTF. CDR3 nucleotides: TGTGCCAGCAGTCAGTATAACTATGGCTACACCTTC.

V is TRBV19 and J is TRBJ1-1; 10 bases fit TRBD1. Germline trimming cut 10 bases from V and 1 base from J; bases unmatched to any gene: 6. The CDR3 is 14 amino acids. Germline CDR1 reads LNHDA; CDR2 reads SQIVND (reference sequence). CDR3 in DNA: TGTGCCATCCGGGACAGGGGAGGGAACACTGAAGCTTTCTTT. Its translation is CAIRDRGGNTEAFF.

This clone was seen more than once but under ten times. V usage is TRBV11-2 and J usage is TRBJ2-7; weak D call: TRBD1 (6 bases). V shed 6 bases and J shed 0 bases, with 15 bases lying between them. This CDR3 is built from 15 residues. Germline CDR1 reads SGHAT; CDR2 reads FQNNGV. The CDR3 nucleotides read TGTGCCAGCAGTAAAACAGGGATAACCTCCTACGAGCAGTACTTC. It is translated as CASSKTGITSYEQYF.

Notes on this clone: One end of the junction is discordant with germline, which a read error may explain. This specimen includes other DNA sequences encoding the same CDR3. This chain uses TRBV7-2 with TRBJ2-5, with 11 bases aligning to TRBD2. CDR1 is SGHTA and CDR2 is FQGNSA in the germline V gene. This CDR3 has 13 residues. In DNA, the CDR3 is TGTGCCAGCAGCCTAGCGGGGGGAGAGACCCAGTACTTC. Protein sequence: CASSLAGGETQYF. Full variable domain (remainder filled in from reference TRBV7-2 and TRBJ2-5): GAGVSQSPSNKVTEKGKDVELRCDPISGHTALYWYRQSLGQGLEFLIYFQGNSAPDKSGLPSDRFSAERTGGSVSTLTIQRTQQEDSAVYLCASSLAGGETQYFGPGTRLLVL.

This clone was counted once. V is TRBV10-3 and J is TRBJ2-3, with TRBD2 identical over 10 bases. Germline V gene data show CDR1 as ENHRY and CDR2 as SYGVKD. V lost 10 bases, J lost 3 bases, and 10 bases stayed unmatched. CDR3 length: 15 residues. CDR3 residues: CATSVGTSDTDTQYF. CDR3 DNA sequence: TGTGCCACCTCGGTGGGGACTAGCGATACAGATACGCAGTATTTT.

The chain's CDR3 is CASSHKETQYF. CDR3 nucleotides: TGTGCCAGCAGCCACAAAGAGACCCAGTACTTC. The gene calls are TRBV4-2 and TRBJ2-5; D uncertain. Deletions cut 3 bases from V and 3 bases from J, with 2 bases between. The CDR3 is made up of 11 amino acids. Germline V gene data show CDR1 as LGHNA and CDR2 as YNFKEQ.

As regards this clone: This may arise from a read error, as a much more abundant clone is one base away. This chain joins TRBV6-6 and TRBJ1-1; D might be TRBD1 (6 bases). The germline V gene has CDR1 MNHNY and CDR2 SVGAGI (reference sequence). The V end was cut by 6 bases, the J end by 1 base, with 9 bases between. This CDR3 has 13 residues. The CDR3 region is CASSLQGNTEAFF. Written as DNA, the CDR3 is TGTGCCAGCAGCCTACAGGGGAACACTGAAGCTTTCTTT.

J is TRBJ1-6 and V is TRBV6-2 or TRBV6-3; 10 bases agree with TRBD1. J gave up 4 bases and V 2 bases, and 8 bases lay outside the gene matches. CDR1 is MNHEY, CDR2 SVGEGT, per germline. There are 18 residues in the CDR3. The CDR3 here is CASSYATGGDGYNSPLHF. The CDR3 DNA is TGTGCCAGCAGTTACGCGACAGGGGGCGACGGGTATAATTCACCCCTCCACTTT.

This clone has just a few counts. The V gene is TRBV3-1 (or the pseudogene TRBV3-2), the J gene TRBJ1-2; D is possibly TRBD1 (6 bases). Per germline, CDR1 LGHDT and CDR2 YNNKEL (reference sequence). CDR3 length: 13 residues. The V end was cut by 4 bases, the J end by 2 bases, with 8 bases between. The CDR3 DNA sequence: TGTGCCAGCAGCCGGCAGGGGAACTATGGCTACACCTTC. This encodes CASSRQGNYGYTF.

CDR3 nucleotides: TGTGCCAGCTCACCACGCCAGGGGGTTTGGAGCGAGCAGTACTTC. Translating it yields CASSPRQGVWSEQYF. J is TRBJ2-7 and V is TRBV18, with TRBD1 identical over 7 bases. CDR1 KGHSH and CDR2 LQKENI come from the germline V gene. This CDR3 has 15 residues. J was trimmed by 6 bases and V by 1 base; bases with no gene match: 9. Based on the CDR3 plus reference TRBV18 and TRBJ2-7, the full variable domain is NAGVMQNPRHLVRRRGQEARLRCSPMKGHSHVYWYRQLPEEGLKFMVYLQKENIIDESGMPKERFSAEFPKEGPSILRIQQVVRGDSAAYFCASSPRQGVWSEQYFGPGTRLTVT.